These 32 T cell receptor beta chains were all obtained from the same sample, sequenced in a study of human T cells and chemical hapten exposure (dated by TCRdb to about 2021). The library relied on RACE. Reads for this sample came from a NextSeq 500. TCRdb ran its own pipeline on the public reads, namely fastp trimming at Q25 and MiXCR clone calling, and kept in-frame beta chains. Records with the same CDR3 protein are collapsed into one entry carrying the most frequent genes and DNA. The sample yields about 84,000 distinct CDR3 sequences; 8% to 13% were counted once. Around 5% of the sample comes from the top ten. The time point tag for this specimen amounts to: patch test 2, 6 weeks after DPC sensitization. The sample's treatment or condition label, in plain terms: therapeutic diphenylcyclopropenone sensitization with weekly scalp DPC. The sample here was whole blood, taken in connection with sensitization to the hapten diphenylcyclopropenone (DPC). The receptors stem from a woman in her forties or fifties with alopecia areata. Some clones in this sample may be carry-over from other donors' samples.

This clonotype was counted ten times or more. This chain uses TRBV7-2 with TRBJ2-7, with TRBD2 identical over 10 bases. This CDR3 region has 15 residues. V trimming: 5 bases; J trimming: 2 bases; junction bases outside the gene matches: 6. In germline, CDR1 is SGHTA, CDR2 FQGNSA. The DNA for the CDR3 is TGTGCCAGCAGCCCGGGACTAGCGAATCCCTACGAGCAGTACTTC. It yields the protein CASSPGLANPYEQYF.

The chain recombines TRBV12-3 or TRBV12-4 with TRBJ1-3, with 10 bases matching TRBD1. The CDR3 length is 15 residues. J was trimmed by 5 bases and V by 5 bases; bases with no gene match: 6. The DNA of the CDR3 is TGTGCCAGCAGTGACCGGGACAGGGGCAGAAACACCATATATTTT. Translation: CASSDRDRGRNTIYF.

The chain is built from TRBV20-1 and TRBJ2-7; 7 bases align to TRBD1. Germline V lookup: CDR1 DFQATT, CDR2 SNEGSKA (reference sequence). This CDR3 has 12 amino acids. V lost 3 bases, J lost 4 bases, and 3 bases stayed unmatched. CDR3 bases: TGCAGTGCTAGTCCGGACAGGTACGAGCAGTACTTC. Translation gives CSASPDRYEQYF.

This clonotype was observed a handful of times. A junction end diverges from the germline sequence, so it may reflect a read error. This rearrangement joins TRBV6-6 to TRBJ2-6; D possibly corresponds to TRBD2 (6 bases). CDR3 size: 14 residues. Germline V gene lookup returns CDR1 MNHNY and CDR2 SVGAGI (reference sequence). The CDR3, as DNA: TGTGCCAGCAGTTCGGACCTGGGGGGCAACGTCCTGACTTTC. Translation: CASSSDLGGNVLTF.

V and J are TRBV7-2 and TRBJ2-7; TRBD2 matches 12 bases. Germline loops: CDR1 SGHTA, CDR2 FQGNSA. The CDR3 loop spans 16 amino acids. J gave up 4 bases and V 5 bases, and 9 bases lay outside the gene matches. CDR3 region: CASSTLTSGRMYEQYF. The CDR3 DNA reads as TGTGCCAGCAGCACTCTAACTAGCGGGAGGATGTACGAGCAGTACTTC. The full variable domain, completed using reference TRBV7-2 and TRBJ2-7, is GAGVSQSPSNKVTEKGKDVELRCDPISGHTALYWYRQSLGQGLEFLIYFQGNSAPDKSGLPSDRFSAERTGGSVSTLTIQRTQQEDSAVYLCASSTLTSGRMYEQYFGPGTRLTVT.

This clonotype was picked up many times. The rearrangement uses TRBV21-1 and TRBJ2-7; the DNA was not compared with TRBD2, the D call given in the table. TRBV21-1 is a documented pseudogene. The length of the CDR3 is 19 residues. CDR3 in DNA: TGTGCCAGCAGCAAAGAAAACGCTAGCGGGGATGGGAGCTCCTACGAGCAGTACTTC. The encoded protein is CASSKENASGDGSSYEQYF.

This clonotype was seen at least ten times. The gene calls are TRBV20-1 and TRBJ2-2; maybe TRBD1 (5 bases). This CDR3 region has 15 residues. V was clipped by 3 bases and J by 3 bases, with 14 bases between them. Germline lookup yields CDR1 DFQATT and CDR2 SNEGSKA (reference sequence). The CDR3 region has the DNA TGCAGTGCTAGGACAGCCTTTTGGGACACCGGGGAGCTGTTTTTT. This translates into CSARTAFWDTGELFF.

This clonotype appeared a few times. The chain uses TRBV20-1 and TRBJ2-5; TRBD1 or TRBD2 may be the D gene (5 bases each). CDR3 length: 13 residues. Trimming cost V 6 bases and J 6 bases, with 17 bases left between them. CDR1 DFQATT and CDR2 SNEGSKA come from the germline V gene (reference sequence). Written as DNA, the CDR3 is TGCAGTGCCAACGGGACCCCGATGAAGACCCAGTACTTC. As protein: CSANGTPMKTQYF.

Relative to its sample, this clonotype is large. This chain links TRBV29-1 with TRBJ2-5, with D possibly TRBD2 on 5 matching bases. With 5 bases removed from V and 2 bases from J, the gap between germline ends came to 18 bases. The CDR3 spans 15 residues. In germline, CDR1 is SQVTM, CDR2 ANQGSEA. CDR3 nucleotides: TGCAGCGTTCAACCCTCGGGGTTTAGGCAAGAGACCCAGTACTTC. It is translated as CSVQPSGFRQETQYF.

This clonotype showed up many times. The chain has TRBV6-4 and TRBJ1-5; TRBD1 agrees at 8 bases. The trim removed 3 bases at V and 6 bases at J, leaving 4 bases unmatched. The CDR3 runs 14 residues. The germline CDR1 and CDR2 sequences are MRHNA and SNTAGT. CDR3 sequence: CASSEAGGSQPQHF. DNA of the CDR3: TGTGCCAGCAGTGAAGCAGGGGGCAGTCAGCCCCAGCATTTT.

This clonotype came up a few times. Since a much larger clone is just one base distant, this may be a read error. The rearrangement joins TRBV7-7 to TRBJ2-2; the D is unclear. Germline V gives CDR1 SSHAT, CDR2 FNYEAQ (reference sequence). The CDR3 spans 14 residues. V dropped 5 bases and J dropped 2 bases, with 9 bases sitting between them. The CDR3 protein is CASSPWGNTGELFF. DNA for the CDR3: TGTGCCAGCAGCCCGTGGGGAAACACCGGGGAGCTGTTTTTT.

This clonotype was counted a few times. The CDR3, as DNA: TGTGCCAGCAGTTTAAAGGGCCCCAAAAACATTCAGTACTTC. Its translation is CASSLKGPKNIQYF. This chain joins TRBV27 and TRBJ2-4; no clear D gene. The germline gives CDR1 MNHEY, CDR2 SMNVEV (reference sequence). CDR3 length equals 14 residues. V was cut by 2 bases and J by 2 bases, with 7 bases left in between.

The V call is TRBV30, the J call TRBJ2-3; 11 nucleotides match TRBD2. CDR1 is GTSNPN, CDR2 SVGIG, per germline (reference sequence). Unmatched junction bases numbered 0, after V lost 1 base and J lost 0 bases. This CDR3 is 15 amino acids long. The CDR3 protein is CAWSGTSGSTDTQYF. CDR3 bases: TGTGCCTGGAGTGGGACTAGCGGGAGCACAGATACGCAGTATTTT.

This clonotype was picked up many times. This chain joins TRBV5-4 and TRBJ2-3; D uncertain. This CDR3 comprises 16 residues. The germline V and J ends were trimmed by 4 bases and 4 bases, with 19 bases remaining between them. CDR1 is SGHNT and CDR2 is YYREEE in the germline V gene (reference sequence). The CDR3 protein is CASSLEAPTPPDTQYF. CDR3 DNA: TGTGCCAGCAGCCTCGAGGCCCCCACACCCCCAGATACGCAGTATTTT.

This clonotype occurred a few times. V and J are TRBV7-9 and TRBJ2-2, with unresolved D. Germline assignment: CDR1 SEHNR and CDR2 FQNEAQ (reference sequence). V lost 1 base and J lost 3, with 9 bases in between. This CDR3 comprises 15 residues. CDR3 nucleotide sequence: TGTGCCAGCAGCTTAGAACCAGCAGACACCGGGGAGCTGTTTTTT. Translating gives CASSLEPADTGELFF. Complete variable domain (other parts from reference TRBV7-9 and TRBJ2-2): DTGVSQNPRHKITKRGQNVTFRCDPISEHNRLYWYRQTLGQGPEFLTYFQNEAQLEKSRLLSDRFSAERPKGSFSTLEIQRTEQGDSAMYLCASSLEPADTGELFFGEGSRLTVL.

This clonotype appeared many times. The V gene is TRBV18, the J gene TRBJ1-2; D is possibly TRBD1 (5 bases). The CDR3 is 13 amino acids. Germline values: CDR1 KGHSH, CDR2 LQKENI. The V end lost 1 base, the J end lost 2 bases, and 5 bases lay between the germline ends. CDR3 residues: CASSPQGNYGYTF. Written as DNA, the CDR3 is TGTGCCAGCTCACCACAGGGGAACTATGGCTACACCTTC.

This clonotype showed up many times. J is TRBJ1-2 and V is TRBV5-8; D ambiguous. Germline lookup yields CDR1 SGHTS and CDR2 YDEGEE. The CDR3 spans 13 residues. The V end lost 2 bases, the J end lost 4 bases, and 9 bases lay between the germline ends. CDR3 in DNA: TGTGCCAGCAGCTTACGGCGGACCTATGGCTACACCTTC. This codes for CASSLRRTYGYTF.

This clonotype was observed a handful of times. The chain carries TRBV28 and TRBJ2-7; 13 bases map to TRBD2. V lost 5 bases to trimming and J lost 4 bases; unmatched junction nucleotides: 5. The CDR3 extends over 15 amino acids. Germline CDR1 reads MDHEN; CDR2 reads SYDVKM. The CDR3 region is CASSPSLAGGYEQYF. In nucleotides, the CDR3 is TGTGCCAGCAGTCCATCACTAGCGGGAGGGTACGAGCAGTACTTC.

The chain links TRBV28 to TRBJ2-5, with 8 bases fitting TRBD1. Trimming cost V 3 bases and J 4 bases; bases outside gene matches: 1. This CDR3 contains 13 residues. Germline V gives CDR1 MDHEN, CDR2 SYDVKM. The CDR3 nucleotides are TGTGCCAGCAGTTTGGACAGGGTAGAGACCCAGTACTTC. This sequence encodes CASSLDRVETQYF.

V usage is TRBV28 and J usage is TRBJ1-1; no definite D call. CDR3 length: 14 residues. The V end lost 2 bases, the J end lost 11 bases, and 18 bases lay between the germline ends. The V gene's germline CDR1 is MDHEN and CDR2 SYDVKM. CDR3 DNA sequence: TGTGCCAGCAGTTTACTTGGACCTACCTTTGGGGCTTTCTTT. Translation gives CASSLLGPTFGAFF.

This clonotype came up a few times. The chain combines TRBV29-1 with TRBJ2-2; D perhaps matches TRBD1 (5 bases). Per the germline V gene, CDR1 is SQVTM and CDR2 is ANQGSEA. Trimming removed 5 bases from V and 1 base from J, with 14 bases in between. The length of the CDR3 is 15 residues. The CDR3 DNA sequence: TGCAGCGTTAGGGGCCAAGGCCTGAACACCGGGGAGCTGTTTTTT. Protein sequence: CSVRGQGLNTGELFF.

The gene calls are TRBV4-1 and TRBJ2-1; perhaps TRBD2 as D (5 bases). V lost 7 bases and J lost 6, with 16 bases in between. The CDR3 loop spans 14 amino acids. Germline CDR1 MGHRA, CDR2 YSYEKL. CDR3 sequence (DNA): TGCGCCAGCACCTCACTAGGAATCTCCAATGAGCAGTTCTTC. The encoded protein is CASTSLGISNEQFF.

This clonotype appeared many times. The chain uses TRBV3-2 and TRBJ1-1; the DNA was not compared with TRBD1, the D call given in the table. TRBV3-2 is marked as a pseudogene. CDR3 length: 13 amino acids. The CDR3 DNA follows: TGTGCCAGCAGCCAATGGGGCCGCACTGAAGCTTTCTTT. This codes for CASSQWGRTEAFF.

J is TRBJ1-3 and V is TRBV3-1; 7 bases line up with TRBD1. The CDR3 extends over 14 amino acids. V shed 4 bases, J shed 0 bases, and the junction held 0 bases outside the gene matches. Germline CDR1 is LGHDT and CDR2 is YNNKEL (reference sequence). The CDR3 protein is CASSPGGSGNTIYF. The CDR3, as DNA: TGTGCCAGCAGCCCAGGGGGCTCTGGAAACACCATATATTTT.

Of note for this clonotype: A read error is possible here, since a much larger clone lies one base away. This chain links TRBV6-5 with TRBJ1-1; D gene unclear. This CDR3 spans 12 amino acids. V gave up 4 bases and J gave up 3 bases, with 6 bases separating them. The germline gives CDR1 MNHEY, CDR2 SVGAGI. CDR3 nucleotides: TGTGCCAGCAGTTGCGGACACACTGAAGCTTTCTTT. Protein product: CASSCGHTEAFF.

This clonotype was counted between two and nine times. The J gene is TRBJ1-2, the V gene TRBV12-3 or TRBV12-4, with D unresolved. V was cut by 5 bases and J by 3 bases, with 7 bases left in between. CDR3 length: 12 residues. The CDR3 DNA sequence: TGTGCCAGCAGTCAGGATTACTATGGCTACACCTTC. Its protein is CASSQDYYGYTF.

The V and J genes are TRBV27 and TRBJ2-1, with 14 bases matching TRBD2. The germline V gene has CDR1 MNHEY and CDR2 SMNVEV (reference sequence). This CDR3 region has 19 residues. V lost 5 bases, J lost 6 bases, and 15 bases stayed unmatched. The CDR3 is CASSPGLAGDRRRVNEQFF. The CDR3 DNA is TGTGCCAGCAGTCCGGGACTAGCGGGAGATCGTCGTAGGGTCAATGAGCAGTTCTTC.

This clonotype was detected only a few times. CDR3 residues: CASSRGQGHTEAFF. The CDR3 DNA reads TGTGCCAGCTCACGAGGACAGGGACACACTGAAGCTTTCTTT. The rearrangement uses TRBV18 and TRBJ1-1; TRBD1 aligns across 8 bases. The length of the CDR3 is 14 residues. J gave up 3 bases and V 4 bases, and 4 bases lay outside the gene matches. CDR1 and CDR2 (germline): KGHSH, LQKENI.

This sequence joins TRBV12-3 or TRBV12-4 and TRBJ2-7; 11 nucleotides agree with TRBD2. The V gene end was trimmed by 2 bases and the J gene end by 5 bases; junction bases not matched to a gene: 5. CDR3 size: 15 residues. CDR3 in amino acids: CASSLTTSGNDEQYF. As DNA, the CDR3 is TGTGCCAGCAGTTTAACGACTAGCGGGAACGACGAGCAGTACTTC.

The sample holds many counts of this clonotype. The rearrangement links TRBV3-1 to TRBJ2-1, with TRBD2 matching 10 bases. The CDR3 is 16 amino acids. The germline CDR1 and CDR2 sequences are LGHDT and YNNKEL (reference sequence). V lost 0 bases to trimming and J lost 7 bases; unmatched junction nucleotides: 6. CDR3: CASSQEIGLAVNEQFF. DNA for the CDR3: TGTGCCAGCAGCCAAGAAATTGGACTAGCGGTGAATGAGCAGTTCTTC.

Only a few counts were recorded for this clonotype. In DNA, the CDR3 is TGCAGTGCTAGAAACCCGGGACAGCGAAACTATGGCTACACCTTC. Its translation: CSARNPGQRNYGYTF. The chain links TRBV20-1 to TRBJ1-2, with 7 bases lining up with TRBD1. In germline, CDR1 is DFQATT, CDR2 SNEGSKA (reference sequence). This CDR3 has 15 amino acids. The V segment lost 2 bases and the J segment 2 bases; nucleotides outside the gene matches: 8.

There are many counts of this clonotype. This sequence joins TRBV6-5 and TRBJ2-7; 10 nucleotides align to TRBD2. Germline lookup yields CDR1 MNHEY and CDR2 SVGAGI. The V segment lost 2 bases and the J segment 5 bases; nucleotides outside the gene matches: 6. This CDR3 contains 15 residues. DNA for the CDR3: TGTGCCAGCAGTTACGGTACTAGCGGGATAAACGAGCAGTACTTC. This sequence encodes CASSYGTSGINEQYF.